Listed below are T cell receptor beta chains from one sample, sequenced in a study of control samples from healthy donors and cancer patients. Sequenced by immunoSEQ multiplex PCR; TCRdb stores in-frame clones only, minus some. This table has roughly 95,000 clones, roughly nine tenths appearing once. The specimen was blood. These receptors originate from a woman between 25 and 40 years old in good health. Each CDR3 is given with its conserved first and last residue. D genes are given only for firm matches. Not every row has a clone size; where given, it reads once, few, many or a size class.

clone_size j_call d_call v_call cdr3_aa cdr3_nt
. TRBJ1-2 TRBD1 TRBV29-1 CSARRDRGLYGYGYTF TGCAGCGCCCGCCGGGACAGGGGGCTCTACGGCTATGGCTACACCTTC
. TRBJ1-1 . TRBV7-2 CASSLGSVGFIDTEAFF TGTGCCAGCAGCTTAGGGTCCGTCGGGTTTATAGACACTGAAGCTTTCTTT
once TRBJ2-5 TRBD2 TRBV7-9 CASSQLAGGGETQYF TGTGCCAGCAGCCAACTAGCGGGAGGGGGAGAGACCCAGTACTTC
. TRBJ1-1 . TRBV5-1 CASSLPDRQNTEAFF TGCGCCAGCAGCTTGCCCGACAGGCAGAACACTGAAGCTTTCTTT
. TRBJ1-5 TRBD1 TRBV19 CASSIPGTGVQPQHF TGTGCCAGTAGTATTCCCGGGACAGGGGTGCAGCCCCAGCATTTT
once TRBJ1-3 . TRBV28 CASSFYPTAQSGNTIYF TGTGCCAGCAGTTTTTATCCCACAGCGCAGTCTGGAAACACCATATATTTT
. TRBJ1-4 . TRBV3-1/TRBV3-2 CASSQGRAATNEKLFF TGTGCCAGCAGCCAAGGCAGAGCCGCAACTAATGAAAAACTGTTTTTT
. TRBJ2-5 TRBD1 TRBV19 CASSGDREGETQYF TGTGCCAGTAGTGGGGACAGGGAAGGAGAGACCCAGTACTTC
. TRBJ1-1 . TRBV10-3 CASNQGRPPQNTEAFF TGTGCCAGCAACCAGGGAAGACCTCCACAGAACACTGAAGCTTTCTTT
. TRBJ1-1 TRBD1 TRBV5-4 CASSLDSMGTGGGTEAFF TGTGCCAGCAGCTTGGATTCCATGGGGACAGGGGGTGGCACTGAAGCTTTCTTT
. TRBJ1-2 . TRBV21-1 CASSRQRPVSYGYTF TGTGCCAGCAGCAGGCAAAGGCCTGTTAGCTATGGCTACACCTTC
. TRBJ1-2 TRBD1 TRBV4-1 CASSQITGTGREGYTF TGCGCCAGCAGCCAAATAACCGGGACAGGGCGAGAGGGCTACACCTTC
. TRBJ2-7 TRBD1 TRBV19 CASSVDRGMSEQYF TGTGCCAGTAGTGTCGACAGGGGAATGAGCGAGCAGTACTTC
. TRBJ1-4 . TRBV4-2 CASSQAKVWDEKLFF TGTGCCAGCAGCCAAGCTAAGGTGTGGGATGAAAAACTGTTTTTT
few TRBJ2-1 TRBD2 TRBV24-1 CATSDSSGISYNEQFF TGTGCCACCAGTGATTCCAGCGGGATTAGCTACAATGAGCAGTTCTTC
. TRBJ2-7 . TRBV6-5 CASSRTYEQYF TGTGCCAGCAGCAGGACGTACGAGCAGTACTTC
. TRBJ2-4 . TRBV6-5 CASTSNIQYF TGTGCCAGCACTTCGAACATTCAGTACTTC
. TRBJ2-5 TRBD1 TRBV6-5 CASNGQGGETQYF TGTGCCAGCAATGGACAGGGAGGAGAGACCCAGTACTTC
. TRBJ1-1 TRBD1 TRBV6-5 CASSYSGQANTEAFF TGTGCCAGCAGTTACTCGGGACAGGCGAACACTGAAGCTTTCTTT
. TRBJ2-1 . TRBV4-1 CASSQAGLSSYNEQFF TGCGCCAGCAGCCAGGCCGGGCTCAGCTCCTACAATGAGCAGTTCTTC
. TRBJ1-4 . TRBV30 CAWEPTNEKLFF TGTGCCTGGGAACCAACTAATGAAAAACTGTTTTTT
. TRBJ2-7 . TRBV19 CASSPRRGFTIEQYF TGTGCCAGTAGTCCCCGCCGCGGTTTCACTATCGAGCAGTACTTC
. TRBJ2-1 . TRBV7-9 CASSPRNEQFF TGTGCCAGCAGCCCGCGGAATGAGCAGTTCTTC
once TRBJ1-2 TRBD1 TRBV24-1 CATSDYPGTGGGYTF TGTGCCACCAGTGATTACCCCGGGACAGGGGGTGGCTACACCTTC
. TRBJ1-5 . TRBV19 CASSIGTRGSNQPQHF TGTGCCAGTAGTATAGGAACTAGGGGAAGCAATCAGCCCCAGCATTTT
. TRBJ1-2 . TRBV18 CASSPSGGGNYGYTF TGTGCCAGCTCACCCTCTGGGGGCGGGAACTATGGCTACACCTTC
. TRBJ1-5 . TRBV6-5 CASSYGRNQPQHF TGTGCCAGCAGTTACGGTAGAAATCAGCCCCAGCATTTT
. TRBJ1-1 . TRBV19 CASSLGLAEPEAFF TGTGCCAGTAGTTTGGGGTTAGCGGAGCCTGAAGCTTTCTTT
. TRBJ2-7 TRBD2 TRBV10-3 CAIGLAGGPLQYF TGTGCCATTGGACTAGCGGGAGGGCCCCTGCAGTACTTC
once TRBJ2-1 TRBD2 TRBV5-1 CASSFRSAGGPSSYNEQFF TGCGCCAGCAGCTTTCGTTCTGCGGGGGGGCCGAGCTCCTACAATGAGCAGTTCTTC
. TRBJ1-1 . TRBV3-1/TRBV3-2 CASRKGMNTEAFF TGTGCCAGCAGGAAGGGGATGAACACTGAAGCTTTCTTT
. TRBJ1-3 TRBD1 TRBV6-2/TRBV6-3 CASSYSTGDTIYF TGTGCCAGCAGTTACTCAACAGGGGACACCATATATTTT
. TRBJ2-3 . TRBV5-1 CASSRQGRADTQYF TGCGCCAGCAGCCGCCAAGGGCGGGCAGATACGCAGTATTTT
. TRBJ1-2 . TRBV20-1 CSAYAQNGYTF TGCAGTGCTTACGCGCAGAATGGCTACACCTTC
. TRBJ1-2 . TRBV7-2 CASSQNRVDGYTF TGTGCCAGCAGCCAAAACAGGGTCGATGGCTACACCTTC
. TRBJ1-1 TRBD1 TRBV7-2 CASSLDRQGAEAFF TGTGCCAGCAGCTTAGATCGCCAGGGGGCCGAAGCTTTCTTT